Sequencing of this T cell receptor (beta chain) was carried out in a study of CD8+ T cells in alopecia areata. In the study overall: Treated patients took oral tofacitinib at 5 to 10 mg twice daily.

cDNA reverse transcribed from extracted RNA served as the sequencing template. Libraries were prepared by immunoSEQ multiplex PCR; TCRdb keeps only in-frame clonotypes and omits some of them. The sample has some 150,000 clones, about three fifths seen once. The sequence was collected from a human donor with alopecia areata. The sample in question was CD4+ T cells sorted from blood, obtained at week 0.

CDR3 DNA sequence: TGCAGCGTCGGGGGGACAGGGAACACAGATACGCAGTATTTT. Translated: CSVGGTGNTDTQYF. The chain couples TRBV29-1 to TRBJ2-3; 9 bases map to TRBD1. The CDR3 is 14 residues long. Trimming at V came to 6 bases and at J to 2 bases, leaving 6 bases not matched to a gene. The V gene's germline CDR1 is SQVTM and CDR2 ANQGSEA.